The rows below give T cell receptor beta chains drawn from one sample of a study of CD8 T cells in Susac syndrome. In TCRdb, the immunoSEQ multiplex PCR reads were re-called with MiXCR into one record per CDR3 protein. The sample carries about 150,000 distinct CDR3 sequences, about 93% recorded once. Sequencing used CD4+ T cells from PBMCs. The source is a human donor with multiple sclerosis. Each CDR3 is given without its conserved first and last residue.

V gene: TRBV7-9; CDR3 protein: ASSQGYDKNIQY
V gene: TRBV3-1; CDR3 protein: ASARDRRDTEAF
V gene: TRBV4-3; CDR3 protein: ASSQDLGHTGELF
V gene: TRBV5-1; CDR3 protein: ASSEQPQNTEAF
V gene: TRBV29-1; CDR3 protein: SVEDKGQGARGGYT
V gene: TRBV2; CDR3 protein: ASNAGTAGEKLF
V gene: TRBV6-5; CDR3 protein: ASSYYRGSRGYT
V gene: TRBV4-3; CDR3 protein: ASSQDDRNYGYT
V gene: TRBV27; CDR3 protein: ASRFQGQGFGYT
V gene: TRBV30; CDR3 protein: AWSRGEHQPQH
V gene: TRBV24-1; CDR3 protein: ATSDSGELF
V gene: TRBV14; CDR3 protein: ASSQEALLPVGNVLT
V gene: TRBV6-5; CDR3 protein: ASRSTSANTGELF
V gene: TRBV18; CDR3 protein: ASSSGTGGTDTQY
V gene: TRBV6-5; CDR3 protein: ASRETGAYGYT
V gene: TRBV6-6; CDR3 protein: ASSYSVQGYYEQY
V gene: TRBV6-2/TRBV6-3; CDR3 protein: ASSPGGGINEQF
V gene: TRBV5-4; CDR3 protein: ASRRSPGLSSYEQY
V gene: TRBV29-1; CDR3 protein: SVEEGRGTEAF
V gene: TRBV28; CDR3 protein: ASKGTGRSYEQY
V gene: TRBV9; CDR3 protein: ASSVGQGSLQETQY
V gene: TRBV5-1; CDR3 protein: ASSQDGRVQY
V gene: TRBV20-1; CDR3 protein: SASPRGVQPQH
V gene: TRBV29-1; CDR3 protein: SVSWANVLT
V gene: TRBV7-9; CDR3 protein: ASSADRITEAF
V gene: TRBV30; CDR3 protein: ARDMGGPGNTIY
V gene: TRBV20-1; CDR3 protein: SAIDGIESHEQY
V gene: TRBV25-1; CDR3 protein: ASSESYTDTQY
V gene: TRBV2; CDR3 protein: ASSESPTGGNTIY
V gene: TRBV30; CDR3 protein: AWSVQGFNEQF
V gene: TRBV30; CDR3 protein: AWRVTGNTIY
V gene: TRBV5-6; CDR3 protein: ASRLTGDGYGYT
V gene: TRBV12-3/TRBV12-4; CDR3 protein: ASSSGKNQPQH
V gene: TRBV29-1; CDR3 protein: SIRRGGYEKLF
V gene: TRBV6-1; CDR3 protein: ASSVRQGPYEQY
V gene: TRBV18; CDR3 protein: ASSPNRQGGSFHEQY
V gene: TRBV3-1; CDR3 protein: ASSQGQNEQF
V gene: TRBV7-2; CDR3 protein: ASSLTTGTIEAF
V gene: TRBV19; CDR3 protein: ASSSPSGSSYNEQF
V gene: TRBV2; CDR3 protein: ATRSRENKNIQY
V gene: TRBV27; CDR3 protein: ASSLRRDRAANEQF
V gene: TRBV6-5; CDR3 protein: ASSYSGDAF
V gene: TRBV5-4; CDR3 protein: ASSRGSQSYNEQF
V gene: TRBV28; CDR3 protein: ASKGRYEAF
V gene: TRBV19; CDR3 protein: ASSIPGATGANVLT
V gene: TRBV19; CDR3 protein: ASSTLAGFLEAF
V gene: TRBV20-1; CDR3 protein: SASFLASLTWDTQY
V gene: TRBV12-5; CDR3 protein: ASGLVLSSEQF
V gene: TRBV30; CDR3 protein: AWSTTGTSLY
V gene: TRBV25-1; CDR3 protein: ASVWWAQNIQY
V gene: TRBV5-4; CDR3 protein: ASSMPGLGTDTQY
V gene: TRBV2; CDR3 protein: ASSENASGRLRVKNIQY
V gene: TRBV2; CDR3 protein: ASSGLSKTQY
V gene: TRBV5-4; CDR3 protein: ASSPPDSISGANVLT
V gene: TRBV18; CDR3 protein: ASSSQLGQGPYLTDTQY
V gene: TRBV14; CDR3 protein: ASSQDTRRGANVLT
V gene: TRBV3-1; CDR3 protein: ASSHRSTGELF
V gene: TRBV7-2; CDR3 protein: ASSLTRDVIYEQY
V gene: TRBV2; CDR3 protein: ASRRDYSTDTQY